The rows below give T cell receptor beta chains drawn from one sample of a study of T cell repertoires in cytomegalovirus infection. The antigens for these receptors are not known. In TCRdb, the reads were re-called with MiXCR into one record per CDR3 protein. The sample holds fewer than 200,000 distinct CDR3 sequences; about a fifth are singletons and the top ten take roughly 25%. The specimen comprised CD8+ T cells from cultured PBMCs, sampled from culture after CMV antigen stimulation. The receptor source for this set is a human donor in good health (CMV status not recorded). Some clones in this sample may be carry-over from other donors' samples. Both conserved end residues are part of each CDR3. A D gene is named only where the DNA matches it firmly. Rows may omit the clone size; those that give it use once, few, many or a size class.

j_gene: TRBJ1-1
v_gene: TRBV6-5
d_gene: .
abundance: .
len: 12
CDR3aa: CFVGPSGTEAFF
CDR3nt: TGTTTCGTCGGACCATCGGGAACTGAAGCTTTCTTT

j_gene: TRBJ1-2
v_gene: TRBV19
d_gene: TRBD1
abundance: once
len: 16
CDR3aa: CASSMDGTGLDYGYTF
CDR3nt: TGTGCCAGTAGTATGGACGGGACAGGACTTGACTATGGCTACACCTTC

j_gene: TRBJ1-4
v_gene: TRBV9
d_gene: TRBD1
abundance: .
len: 15
CDR3aa: CASSVGGTGDEKLFF
CDR3nt: TGTGCCAGCAGCGTAGGAGGGACAGGGGACGAAAAACTGTTTTTT

j_gene: TRBJ2-5
v_gene: TRBV7-6
d_gene: .
abundance: .
len: 17
CDR3aa: CASSGSPVGQTMETQYF
CDR3nt: TGTGCCAGCAGCGGCTCGCCGGTGGGACAAACTATGGAGACCCAGTACTTC

j_gene: TRBJ1-5
v_gene: TRBV6-5
d_gene: .
abundance: few
len: 13
CDR3aa: CASSPLSNQPQHF
CDR3nt: TGTGCCAGCAGTCCCCTTAGCAATCAGCCCCAGCATTTT

j_gene: TRBJ2-1
v_gene: TRBV11-2
d_gene: TRBD1
abundance: few
len: 15
CDR3aa: CASSERDRSDNEQFF
CDR3nt: TGTGCCAGCAGCGAACGGGACAGGTCCGACAATGAGCAGTTCTTC

j_gene: TRBJ1-4
v_gene: TRBV7-2
d_gene: TRBD1
abundance: .
len: 16
CDR3aa: CASSLAGTAHNEKLFF
CDR3nt: TGTGCCAGCAGCTTAGCCGGGACAGCTCATAATGAAAAACTGTTTTTT

j_gene: TRBJ1-5
v_gene: TRBV4-3
d_gene: .
abundance: many
len: 15
CDR3aa: CASSQEFRGPQPQHF
CDR3nt: TGCGCCAGCAGCCAAGAGTTTCGGGGCCCTCAGCCCCAGCATTTT

j_gene: TRBJ2-7
v_gene: TRBV27
d_gene: TRBD1
abundance: few
len: 14
CDR3aa: CASSLGDRAGEQYF
CDR3nt: TGTGCCAGCAGTTTGGGGGACAGGGCGGGCGAGCAGTACTTC

j_gene: TRBJ2-3
v_gene: TRBV7-2
d_gene: TRBD2
abundance: .
len: 17
CDR3aa: CASSQPTAGGSTDTQYF
CDR3nt: TGTGCCAGCAGCCAACCGACTGCGGGGGGCAGCACAGATACGCAGTATTTT

j_gene: TRBJ2-2
v_gene: TRBV7-9
d_gene: .
abundance: few
len: 13
CDR3aa: CASSLDFSGELFF
CDR3nt: TGTGCCAGCAGCTTAGACTTTTCCGGGGAGCTGTTTTTT

j_gene: TRBJ1-4
v_gene: TRBV7-9
d_gene: TRBD1
abundance: few
len: 15
CDR3aa: CAEGQGDSTNEKLFF
CDR3nt: TGTGCCGAAGGACAGGGCGACTCAACTAATGAAAAACTGTTTTTT

j_gene: TRBJ2-1
v_gene: TRBV6-1
d_gene: .
abundance: .
len: 11
CDR3aa: CASSSPGLQFF
CDR3nt: TGTGCCAGCAGTTCCCCGGGACTCCAGTTCTTC

j_gene: TRBJ2-2
v_gene: TRBV27
d_gene: .
abundance: .
len: 13
CDR3aa: CASSDSIELELFF
CDR3nt: TGTGCCAGCAGCGATTCGATCGAGCTGGAGCTGTTTTTT

j_gene: TRBJ1-2
v_gene: TRBV6-1
d_gene: .
abundance: .
len: 15
CDR3aa: CASSEVSGPRRGYTF
CDR3nt: TGTGCCAGCAGTGAAGTGTCTGGGCCTAGGAGAGGCTACACCTTC

j_gene: TRBJ2-7
v_gene: TRBV13
d_gene: .
abundance: many
len: 15
CDR3aa: CASSLPVAPIYEQYF
CDR3nt: TGTGCCAGCAGCTTACCCGTTGCCCCAATCTACGAGCAGTACTTC

j_gene: TRBJ2-7
v_gene: TRBV7-2
d_gene: TRBD1
abundance: .
len: 15
CDR3aa: CASSPEGTVSYEQYF
CDR3nt: TGTGCCAGCTCCCCTGAAGGGACAGTCTCCTACGAGCAGTACTTC

j_gene: TRBJ2-7
v_gene: TRBV12-3/TRBV12-4
d_gene: .
abundance: .
len: 13
CDR3aa: CASSQGNTYEQYF
CDR3nt: TGTGCCAGCAGTCAGGGGAACACCTACGAGCAGTACTTC

j_gene: TRBJ1-6
v_gene: TRBV4-1
d_gene: .
abundance: .
len: 15
CDR3aa: CASSQAGTGNSPLHF
CDR3nt: TGCGCCAGCAGCCAAGCTGGGACTGGGAATTCACCCCTCCACTTT

j_gene: TRBJ1-1
v_gene: TRBV7-9
d_gene: TRBD1
abundance: .
len: 15
CDR3aa: CASSSLDRGGTEAFF
CDR3nt: TGTGCCAGCAGCTCCCTCGACAGGGGGGGCACTGAAGCTTTCTTT

j_gene: TRBJ2-1
v_gene: TRBV6-9
d_gene: .
abundance: .
len: 16
CDR3aa: CASSYSGGQNGNEQFF
CDR3nt: TGTGCCAGCAGTTATTCTGGGGGGCAAAATGGCAATGAGCAGTTCTTC

j_gene: TRBJ2-3
v_gene: TRBV11-2
d_gene: .
abundance: few
len: 11
CDR3aa: CASSASDTQYF
CDR3nt: TGTGCCAGCAGCGCGTCGGATACGCAGTATTTT

j_gene: TRBJ2-5
v_gene: TRBV12-5
d_gene: TRBD1
abundance: few
len: 15
CDR3aa: CASGSGQGGEETQYF
CDR3nt: TGTGCTAGTGGTTCCGGACAGGGTGGAGAAGAGACCCAGTACTTC